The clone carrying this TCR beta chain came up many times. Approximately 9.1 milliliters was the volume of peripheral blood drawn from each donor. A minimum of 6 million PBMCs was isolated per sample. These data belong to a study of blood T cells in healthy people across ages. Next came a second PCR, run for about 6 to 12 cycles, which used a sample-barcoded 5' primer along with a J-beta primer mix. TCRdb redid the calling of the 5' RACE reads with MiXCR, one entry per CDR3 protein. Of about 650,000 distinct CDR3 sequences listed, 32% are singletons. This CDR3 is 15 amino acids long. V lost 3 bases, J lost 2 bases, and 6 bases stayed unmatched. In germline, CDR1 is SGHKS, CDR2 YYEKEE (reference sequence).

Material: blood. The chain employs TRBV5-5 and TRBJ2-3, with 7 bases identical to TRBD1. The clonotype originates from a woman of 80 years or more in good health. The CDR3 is CASSWGTVITDTQYF. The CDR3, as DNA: TGTGCCAGCAGCTGGGGGACAGTAATCACAGATACGCAGTATTTT.